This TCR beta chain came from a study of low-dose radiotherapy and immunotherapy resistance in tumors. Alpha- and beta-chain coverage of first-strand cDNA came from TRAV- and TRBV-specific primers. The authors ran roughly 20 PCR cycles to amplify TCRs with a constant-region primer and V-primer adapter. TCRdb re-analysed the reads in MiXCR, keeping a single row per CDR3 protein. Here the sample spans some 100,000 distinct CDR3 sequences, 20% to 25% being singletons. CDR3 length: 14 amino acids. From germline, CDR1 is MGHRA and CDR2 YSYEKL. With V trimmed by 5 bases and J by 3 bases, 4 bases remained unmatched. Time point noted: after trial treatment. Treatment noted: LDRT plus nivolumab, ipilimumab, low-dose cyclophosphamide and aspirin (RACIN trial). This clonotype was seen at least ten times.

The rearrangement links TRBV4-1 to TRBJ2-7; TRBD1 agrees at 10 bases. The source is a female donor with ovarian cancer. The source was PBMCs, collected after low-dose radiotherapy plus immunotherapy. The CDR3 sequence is CASSSRDRGYEQYF. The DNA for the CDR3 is TGCGCCAGCAGCAGCCGGGACAGGGGCTACGAGCAGTACTTC.